Listed below are T cell receptor beta chains from one sample, sequenced in a study of blood T cell repertoires in COVID-19. Data came from immunoSEQ multiplex PCR; TCRdb stores just in-frame clones and leaves some out. The profile shows about 200,000 clones, roughly nine tenths of them singletons. The material sequenced was peripheral blood. The receptors were gathered from a woman between 50 and 59 years old with acute or convalescent COVID-19. The CDR3 runs from the conserved cysteine through the conserved F or W. A D gene is named only where the DNA matches it firmly. Size is omitted from some rows. Given values are once, few, many or a class for expanded clones.

D	size	J	V	DNA	CDR3
.	few	TRBJ1-5	TRBV10-2	TGCGCCAGCAGTGAGTTATTCGGTAGCAATCAGCCCCAGCATTTT	CASSELFGSNQPQHF
.	.	TRBJ1-2	TRBV7-2	TGTGCCAGCAGCTTAGCATCCCCAAAATATGGCTACACCTTC	CASSLASPKYGYTF
.	.	TRBJ2-3	TRBV12-3/TRBV12-4	TGTGCCAGCAGTCCAAAGGGGGAAGATACGCAGTATTTT	CASSPKGEDTQYF
TRBD2	.	TRBJ2-3	TRBV2	TGTGCCAGCAGTGGGGGACTAGCGGGAGCCACAGATACGCAGTATTTT	CASSGGLAGATDTQYF
.	.	TRBJ2-7	TRBV5-1	TGCGCCAGCAGCTTGAGCCCCCCATACGAGCAGTACTTC	CASSLSPPYEQYF
.	.	TRBJ1-1	TRBV28	TGTGCCAGCGGGCCAAGCAAGAACACTGAAGCTTTCTTT	CASGPSKNTEAFF
TRBD1	.	TRBJ1-2	TRBV5-6	TGTGCCAGCAGCTCAGGGACAGGCGCTAACTATGGCTACACCTTC	CASSSGTGANYGYTF
.	.	TRBJ2-7	TRBV7-2	TGTGCCAGCAGCCACTACAAGGGGGTTCTCTCCTACGAGCAGTACTTC	CASSHYKGVLSYEQYF
TRBD1	once	TRBJ2-7	TRBV27	TGTGCCAGCAGTCCGACACGACAGGGGGCGGTTAACTACGAGCAGTACTTC	CASSPTRQGAVNYEQYF
.	.	TRBJ1-4	TRBV2	TGTGCCAGCAGTGGCCCGCGAGGAGCCGTAGAAAAACTGTTTTTT	CASSGPRGAVEKLFF
.	.	TRBJ2-5	TRBV18	TGTGCCAGCTCAGAGGTGGCACGGGAGACCCAGTACTTC	CASSEVARETQYF
.	.	TRBJ2-1	TRBV13	TGTGCCAGCAGCCGTGCCCGGGGTCCAGGCAATGAGCAGTTCTTC	CASSRARGPGNEQFF
.	.	TRBJ2-1	TRBV7-9	TGTGCCAGCAGCTGGGACTCCACTGGGGGCAATGAGCAGTTCTTC	CASSWDSTGGNEQFF
.	.	TRBJ1-2	TRBV6-5	TGTGCCAGCAGTTATGACGCGGATATCGTGTATGGCTACACCTTC	CASSYDADIVYGYTF
.	.	TRBJ2-5	TRBV7-9	TGTGCCAGCAGCTTAAGAGCAAGTCAAGAGACCCAGTACTTC	CASSLRASQETQYF
.	.	TRBJ1-2	TRBV4-2	TGTGCCAGCAGCCAAGGGGGGGATACTAACTATGGCTACACCTTC	CASSQGGDTNYGYTF
TRBD1	.	TRBJ2-3	TRBV29-1	TGCAGCGTTGACCCGACAGGGGATACGCAGTATTTT	CSVDPTGDTQYF
TRBD2	.	TRBJ2-1	TRBV2	TGTGCCAGCCGGTTATGGCGGGAGGTAATCAATGAGCAGTTCTTC	CASRLWREVINEQFF
TRBD2	once	TRBJ2-7	TRBV27	TGTGCCAGCAGTTTTGATCGGGGGGTCTCCTACGAGCAGTACTTC	CASSFDRGVSYEQYF
TRBD1	.	TRBJ1-6	TRBV6-1	TGTGCCAGCAGTGATGACAGGGGATGGTCACCCCTCCACTTT	CASSDDRGWSPLHF
.	.	TRBJ1-4	TRBV5-8	TGTGCCAGCAGCATGAGTCCCTCGCTGCTTAATGAAAAACTGTTTTTT	CASSMSPSLLNEKLFF
.	.	TRBJ1-1	TRBV6-2/TRBV6-3	TGTGCCAGCAGCCAAGGATGGGGGGGGGTAAACACTGAAGCTTTCTTT	CASSQGWGGVNTEAFF